These T cell receptor beta chains were read from a single sample in a study of CD8 T cells in ankylosing spondylitis. TCRdb ran MiXCR on the 5' RACE reads and lists one entry per CDR3 protein. The data hold about 35,000 distinct CDR3 sequences, with 10% observed a single time. Sequencing input: blood, either unsorted or a sorted T cell fraction (not recorded which). The receptors derive from a male donor with ankylosing spondylitis or in good health (not recorded which). Each CDR3 is given with its conserved first and last residue. Fields, in order: clone size, V gene, J gene, D gene, CDR3 DNA, CDR3 protein. The D gene is left open where the match is weak. Not every row has a clone size; where given, it reads once, few, many or a size class.

many,TRBV3-1,TRBJ2-1,-,TGTGCCAGCAGCCAAGAACAGAGCTCCTACAATGAGCAGTTCTTC,CASSQEQSSYNEQFF
many,TRBV6-5,TRBJ1-5,TRBD1,TGTGCCAGCAGTTACTTTACCTCGGGACAGTCCAATCAGCCCCAGCATTTT,CASSYFTSGQSNQPQHF
many,TRBV28,TRBJ2-1,-,TGTGCCAGCAGTTTGATTTGGGCCTCGGTGTCCTACAATGAGCAGTTCTTC,CASSLIWASVSYNEQFF
many,TRBV29-1,TRBJ2-7,-,TGCAGCGTTGAAGGGGGGGAACAGACCTACGAGCAGTACTTC,CSVEGGEQTYEQYF
many,TRBV7-3,TRBJ2-2,-,TGTGCCAGCAGCTACCGCTCCAGTACCGGGGAGCTGTTTTTT,CASSYRSSTGELFF
many,TRBV7-6,TRBJ2-3,-,TGTGCCAGCAGCTTAGCGAGTGGGGGGAACACAGATACGCAGTATTTT,CASSLASGGNTDTQYF
many,TRBV5-1,TRBJ2-1,TRBD2,TGCGCCAGCAGCTTGCTAGCGGGAGTTGGTGAGCAGTTCTTC,CASSLLAGVGEQFF
-,TRBV4-2,TRBJ2-3,-,TGTGCCAGCAGCCTGGGGTATAGCACAGATACGCAGTATTTT,CASSLGYSTDTQYF
many,TRBV3-1,TRBJ2-5,TRBD2,TGTGCCAGCAGCCTACGGACTAGCGGGAATGGAGAGACCCAGTACTTC,CASSLRTSGNGETQYF
many,TRBV5-1,TRBJ2-2,-,TGCGCCAGCAGCCGCGTACAGGCGAACACCGGGGAGCTGTTTTTT,CASSRVQANTGELFF
-,TRBV19,TRBJ2-7,-,TGTGCCAGTAGTATGGGGGCGCCGGGCGAGCAGTACTTC,CASSMGAPGEQYF
-,TRBV5-4,TRBJ2-5,TRBD2,TGTGCCAGCAGCTCGGGACTAGCGGGAGGGCCGGAGGAGACCCAGTACTTC,CASSSGLAGGPEETQYF
many,TRBV7-3,TRBJ2-2,TRBD1,TGTGCCAGCAGCTTACTGGGACAGGGGAACACCGGGGAGCTGTTTTTT,CASSLLGQGNTGELFF
many,TRBV12-3/TRBV12-4,TRBJ1-6,-,TGTGCCAGCAGTCCGCTTAATTCACCCCTCCACTTT,CASSPLNSPLHF
once,TRBV2,TRBJ2-3,-,TGTGCCAGCGGCTTCGGGGGTCCGACAGATACGCAGTATTTT,CASGFGGPTDTQYF
many,TRBV7-2,TRBJ2-1,TRBD2,TGTGCCAGCAGCGCTAGCGGGAGCCCCAACAATGAGCAGTTCTTC,CASSASGSPNNEQFF
-,TRBV18,TRBJ2-3,TRBD2,TGTGCCAGCTCATCCCGCAAGACTAGCGGCACTAGCACAGATACGCAGTATTTT,CASSSRKTSGTSTDTQYF
-,TRBV28,TRBJ2-1,-,TGTGCCAGCCAGGTGCACAATGAGCAGTTCTTC,CASQVHNEQFF
-,TRBV19,TRBJ1-2,TRBD1,TGTGCCAGTAGCGAAACAGGGGGCGATGGCTACACCTTC,CASSETGGDGYTF
many,TRBV20-1,TRBJ2-7,-,TGCAGTGCTGTTTACAGGAACTCCTACGAGCAGTACTTC,CSAVYRNSYEQYF
few,TRBV12-3/TRBV12-4,TRBJ2-7,-,TGTGCCAGCGAGTTTGGCCTTCGGAAACAAATGGCGGAAGACGAGCAGTACTTC,CASEFGLRKQMAEDEQYF
many,TRBV4-3,TRBJ2-3,TRBD2,TGCGCCAGCAGCCAAGGCGGGAGGACAGATACGCAGTATTTT,CASSQGGRTDTQYF
many,TRBV2,TRBJ2-1,TRBD2,TGTGCCAGTCGGGGAGGACTAGTTAGGCCCAATGAGCAGTTCTTC,CASRGGLVRPNEQFF
-,TRBV11-2,TRBJ1-5,-,TGTGCCAGCAGCTTATATATTGGGGGTTATCAGCCCCAGCATTTT,CASSLYIGGYQPQHF
many,TRBV9,TRBJ2-3,-,TGTGCCAGCAGTCTCGAGGCGGGCTACCTCACAGATACGCAGTATTTT,CASSLEAGYLTDTQYF
few,TRBV6-2/TRBV6-3,TRBJ1-5,-,TGTGCCAGCAGGGAACCGGGACGGGAATGGCATTTT,CASREPGREWHF
many,TRBV11-2,TRBJ2-3,TRBD2,TGTGCCAGCAGTCCAACGGGGGGTACGCAGTATTTT,CASSPTGGTQYF
many,TRBV5-1,TRBJ2-5,-,TGCGCCAGCACCCAGGAGGGTAACGGAGAGACCCAGTACTTC,CASTQEGNGETQYF
many,TRBV20-1,TRBJ2-5,-,TGCAGTGCTAGAACGCAGGGGGAGACCCAGTACTTC,CSARTQGETQYF
many,TRBV7-2,TRBJ2-7,-,TGTGCCAGCAGCCCTGGACAGACCTACGAGCAGTACTTC,CASSPGQTYEQYF
many,TRBV10-3,TRBJ2-7,TRBD1,TGTGCCATCAGCGGGGGGGGGACAGGGGGCCCCTACGAGCAGTACTTC,CAISGGGTGGPYEQYF
many,TRBV18,TRBJ1-2,-,TGTGCCAGCTCACCGGTTGCGGGCAGGGGATATGGCTACACCTTC,CASSPVAGRGYGYTF
-,TRBV13,TRBJ2-3,TRBD2,TGTGCCAGCAGCTTTCCTAGCGGGTTTGGCACAGATACGCAGTATTTT,CASSFPSGFGTDTQYF
many,TRBV29-1,TRBJ2-1,-,TGCAGCGTTGAGTGGCGAGAGAGGGACAATGAGCAGTTCTTC,CSVEWRERDNEQFF
many,TRBV5-1,TRBJ2-3,TRBD2,TGCGCCAGCAGGGCCGGGGGGGGCCTCCCAGGCACAGATACGCAGTATTTT,CASRAGGGLPGTDTQYF
-,TRBV12-3/TRBV12-4,TRBJ2-3,-,TGTGTTAGCAGTTTGCGAGAGTCAGATACGCAGTATTTT,CVSSLRESDTQYF
many,TRBV19,TRBJ2-5,-,TGTGCCAGTAGCCTGCGGGGACAGAGTAAAGAGACCCAGTACTTC,CASSLRGQSKETQYF
many,TRBV6-1,TRBJ2-1,-,TGTGCCAGCAACCGGGGAAGCGGTTACCTCGGCTCCTACAATGAGCAGTTCTTC,CASNRGSGYLGSYNEQFF
few,TRBV6-1,TRBJ2-5,TRBD1,TGTGCCAGCAGGGAGCTCCTCGGGACAGGACGTCAAGAGACCCAGTACTTC,CASRELLGTGRQETQYF
few,TRBV10-3,TRBJ2-7,-,TGTGCCATCAGTGATGGGACCTACGAGCAGTACTTC,CAISDGTYEQYF
many,TRBV18,TRBJ1-1,-,TGTGCCAGCTCACCACCGCTTGGAACTGAAGCTTTCTTT,CASSPPLGTEAFF
many,TRBV19,TRBJ2-7,-,TGTGCCAGTAGTAAAAGCCGGGACACTTCCTACGAGCAGTACTTC,CASSKSRDTSYEQYF
-,TRBV2,TRBJ2-3,TRBD1,TGTGCCGGCCGCAGGGGGCTAAGCACAGATACGCAGTATTTT,CAGRRGLSTDTQYF
many,TRBV6-4,TRBJ2-5,TRBD2,TGTGCCAGCGGACCCGGGACTAGCGGAGATCAAGAGACCCAGTACTTC,CASGPGTSGDQETQYF
many,TRBV3-1,TRBJ2-6,TRBD1,TGTGCCAGCAGACGGACAGGCTCTGGGGCCAACGTCCTGACTTTC,CASRRTGSGANVLTF